The 16 T cell receptor beta chains listed next were all sequenced from one sample in a study of neurological immune-mediated disorders. TCRdb recomputed calls from the 5' RACE reads with MiXCR, one row per CDR3 protein. The table has approximately 90,000 distinct CDR3 sequences, around 3.3% seen once. The sequenced material came from PBMCs. Receptors originate from a woman under 30 with multiple sclerosis.

This clonotype has at least ten counts. The CDR3 is CASRRTSGGVSDTQYF. The CDR3 DNA reads TGCGCCAGCAGGCGGACTAGCGGGGGGGTTTCAGATACGCAGTATTTT. This sequence joins TRBV5-1 and TRBJ2-3, with 15 nucleotides matching TRBD2. Losses at the gene ends were 5 bases for V and 4 bases for J; bases not matched to a gene: 5. The CDR3 has 16 residues. Germline V gives CDR1 SGHRS, CDR2 YFSETQ. The full variable domain, rest sourced from reference TRBV5-1 and TRBJ2-3, is KAGVTQTPRYLIKTRGQQVTLSCSPISGHRSVSWYQQTPGQGLQFLFEYFSETQRNKGNFPGRFSGRQFSNSRSEMNVSTLELGDSALYLCASRRTSGGVSDTQYFGPGTRLTVL.

The chain has TRBV20-1 and TRBJ2-2, with D possibly TRBD2 on 6 matching bases. Deletions cut 3 bases from V and 6 bases from J, with 14 bases between. This CDR3 spans 14 amino acids. CDR1 DFQATT and CDR2 SNEGSKA come from the germline V gene (reference sequence). CDR3 DNA sequence: TGCAGTGCTAGTCGGCCTAGCGAAGCCGGGGAGCTGTTTTTT. Translating gives CSASRPSEAGELFF.

There are many counts of this clonotype. The chain carries TRBV15 and TRBJ2-1; D is perhaps TRBD1 or TRBD2 (6 bases each). From germline, CDR1 is LNHNV and CDR2 YYDKDF (reference sequence). The CDR3 runs to 16 residues. With 2 bases removed from V and 4 bases from J, the gap between germline ends came to 15 bases. In DNA, the CDR3 is TGTGCCACCAGCAGATCACCAGGGGAGGTTTACAATGAGCAGTTCTTC. This encodes CATSRSPGEVYNEQFF.

This clonotype appeared many times. DNA for the CDR3: TGCAGTGCCACCTTTGACGGACACACTGAAGCTTTCTTT. It translates to CSATFDGHTEAFF. The V call is TRBV20-1, the J call TRBJ1-1; D gene ambiguous. Germline loops: CDR1 DFQATT, CDR2 SNEGSKA (reference sequence). The CDR3 has 13 residues. V lost 6 bases to trimming and J lost 3 bases, with 14 bases between them.

In its sample, this clonotype was seen many times. This chain links TRBV7-6 with TRBJ1-2; D might be TRBD1 (5 bases). CDR3 length equals 14 residues. Looked up from germline, CDR1 is SGHVS and CDR2 is FNYEAQ. Trimming took 1 base from V and 8 from J, leaving 14 bases between them. Here the CDR3 DNA reads TGTGCCAGCAGCTTAGATCAGGGTACGGAGGGCTACACCTTC. Translation gives CASSLDQGTEGYTF. Filled out from reference TRBV7-6 and TRBJ1-2, the complete variable domain reads GAGVSQSPRYKVTKRGQDVALRCDPISGHVSLYWYRQALGQGPEFLTYFNYEAQQDKSGLPNDRFSAERPEGSISTLTIQRTEQRDSAMYRCASSLDQGTEGYTFGSGTRLTVV.

This clonotype was detected ten times or more. This chain joins TRBV5-4 and TRBJ2-1; TRBD2 matches at 10 bases. The CDR3 extends over 15 amino acids. CDR1 and CDR2 (germline): SGHNT, YYREEE (reference sequence). J was trimmed by 6 bases and V by 0 bases; bases with no gene match: 3. Here the CDR3 DNA reads TGTGCCAGCAGCTTGGAAGTAGCGGGGGGCAATGAGCAGTTCTTC. Translated: CASSLEVAGGNEQFF.

This clonotype has a count of ten or more. The chain carries TRBV5-1 and TRBJ2-7, with D perhaps assigned TRBD1 or TRBD2 (5 bases each). The CDR3 has 13 amino acids. The V gene's germline CDR1 is SGHRS and CDR2 YFSETQ. The V end was cut by 4 bases, the J end by 4 bases, with 12 bases between. The CDR3 protein is CASSGGWGYEQYF. CDR3 DNA: TGCGCCAGCAGCGGGGGTTGGGGGTACGAGCAGTACTTC.

This clonotype has a count of ten or more. The chain joins TRBV7-6 to TRBJ1-5; maybe TRBD1 (6 bases). CDR3 length: 12 amino acids. Trimming took off 5 bases at V and 11 bases at J, with 13 bases between the two ends. In germline, CDR1 is SGHVS, CDR2 FNYEAQ. The CDR3 loop is CASSPIQGTQHF. Written as DNA, the CDR3 is TGTGCCAGCAGCCCGATACAGGGAACCCAGCATTTT.

At least ten counts were recorded for this clonotype. V usage is TRBV7-9 and J usage is TRBJ2-1, with unresolved D. Trimming pared 1 base from V and 6 bases from J, leaving 10 bases between. The CDR3 covers 14 residues. Germline V gene sequence: CDR1 SEHNR, CDR2 FQNEAQ (reference sequence). The CDR3 protein is CASSLDLAGNEQFF. The CDR3 DNA reads as TGTGCCAGCAGCTTAGATTTAGCCGGCAATGAGCAGTTCTTC.

This clonotype was counted ten times or more. The rearrangement uses TRBV7-9 and TRBJ2-7; D is possibly TRBD1 (6 bases). V was clipped by 4 bases and J by 9 bases, with 16 bases between them. The CDR3 length is 13 residues. Germline lookup yields CDR1 SEHNR and CDR2 FQNEAQ (reference sequence). Here the CDR3 DNA reads TGTGCCAGCAGCTACGAGCAGGGGCGTCTGCAGTACTTC. Protein product: CASSYEQGRLQYF.

The table lists this clonotype with many counts. The chain carries TRBV3-1 and TRBJ1-5; D gene uncertain. The V gene lost 2 bases and the J gene lost 5 bases, with 16 bases spanning the gap. From germline, CDR1 is LGHDT and CDR2 YNNKEL (reference sequence). The CDR3 extends over 16 amino acids. CDR3 sequence: CASSQSETPGDQPQHF. The CDR3 region has the DNA TGTGCCAGCAGCCAATCAGAGACCCCGGGCGATCAGCCCCAGCATTTT.

In this sample, this clonotype turned up many times. The rearrangement links TRBV20-1 to TRBJ2-3; 7 bases line up with TRBD2. CDR3 length: 14 residues. In germline, CDR1 is DFQATT, CDR2 SNEGSKA (reference sequence). Trimming took 7 bases from V and 1 from J; bases not matched to a gene: 8. CDR3 sequence: CSGGLADGTDTQYF. CDR3 sequence (DNA): TGCAGTGGTGGGCTAGCGGATGGCACAGATACGCAGTATTTT.

This clonotype occurred many times. CDR3 sequence (DNA): TGTGCCAGCACCCAAAGTCCAGTCTACGAGCAGTACTTC. Translating it yields CASTQSPVYEQYF. The chain carries TRBV28 and TRBJ2-7; D remains ambiguous. Germline V gene sequence: CDR1 MDHEN, CDR2 SYDVKM. The CDR3 length is 13 residues. V lost 7 bases to trimming and J lost 3 bases, with 13 bases between them.

This clonotype was observed at least ten times. The V and J genes are TRBV11-2 and TRBJ1-2, with a weak D call TRBD1 (5 bases). Germline values: CDR1 SGHAT, CDR2 FQNNGV. This CDR3 is built from 14 residues. V was clipped by 6 bases and J by 1 base, with 12 bases between them. This CDR3 is CASSRGPDNYGYTF. The CDR3 nucleotides read TGTGCCAGCAGTAGGGGCCCCGATAACTATGGCTACACCTTC.

This clonotype was seen at least ten times. The genes are TRBV27 and TRBJ1-3, with 7 bases fitting TRBD1. Germline V gives CDR1 MNHEY, CDR2 SMNVEV (reference sequence). The CDR3 is 15 residues long. With V trimmed by 7 bases and J by 0 bases, 6 bases remained unmatched. The CDR3 DNA is TGTGCCAGCAAACTCCAGGGGGGCTCTGGAAACACCATATATTTT. Protein: CASKLQGGSGNTIYF.

This clonotype was recorded at least ten times. The chain links TRBV19 to TRBJ2-1, with no clear D. The CDR3 covers 14 residues. The V gene lost 11 bases and the J gene lost 7 bases, with 21 bases spanning the gap. Germline V gene lookup returns CDR1 LNHDA and CDR2 SQIVND (reference sequence). The CDR3 sequence is CASSGPISPNEQFF. The CDR3 nucleotides read TGTGCCTCCTCCGGACCAATAAGTCCAAATGAGCAGTTCTTC. The full variable domain, rest sourced from reference TRBV19 and TRBJ2-1, is DGGITQSPKYLFRKEGQNVTLSCEQNLNHDAMYWYRQDPGQGLRLIYYSQIVNDFQKGDIAEGYSVSREKKESFPLTVTSAQKNPTAFYLCASSGPISPNEQFFGPGTRLTVL.